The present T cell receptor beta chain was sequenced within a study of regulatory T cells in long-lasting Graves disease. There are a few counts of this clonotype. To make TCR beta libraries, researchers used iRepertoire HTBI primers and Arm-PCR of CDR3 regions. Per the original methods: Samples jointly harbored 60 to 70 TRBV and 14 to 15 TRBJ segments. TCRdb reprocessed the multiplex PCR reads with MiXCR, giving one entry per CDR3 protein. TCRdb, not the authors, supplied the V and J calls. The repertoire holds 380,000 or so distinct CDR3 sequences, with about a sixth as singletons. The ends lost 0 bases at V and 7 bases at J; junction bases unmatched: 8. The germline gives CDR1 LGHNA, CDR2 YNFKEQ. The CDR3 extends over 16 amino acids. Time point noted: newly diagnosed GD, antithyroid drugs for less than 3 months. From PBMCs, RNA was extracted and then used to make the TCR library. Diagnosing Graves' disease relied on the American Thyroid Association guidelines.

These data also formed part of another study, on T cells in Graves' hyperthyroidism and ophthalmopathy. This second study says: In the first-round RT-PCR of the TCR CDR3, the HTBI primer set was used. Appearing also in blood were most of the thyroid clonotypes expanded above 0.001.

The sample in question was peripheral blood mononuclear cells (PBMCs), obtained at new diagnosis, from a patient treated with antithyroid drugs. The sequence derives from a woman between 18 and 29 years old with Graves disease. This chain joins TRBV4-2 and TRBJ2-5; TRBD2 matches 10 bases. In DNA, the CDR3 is TGTGCCAGCAGCCAAGATGTCGCTAGCGGGGGAACGACCCAGTACTTC. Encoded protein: CASSQDVASGGTTQYF.